These 6 T cell receptor beta chains came from one sample sequenced in a study of beta chain features in type 1 diabetes. Expressed TCRB transcripts were sequenced because the isolated RNA had all been reverse transcribed beforehand. TCRdb's copy holds only in-frame clones and misses some; the assay was immunoSEQ multiplex PCR. This sample has about 340,000 clones, with roughly 12% found just once. Findings and caveats of the study: Patients with Type 1 diabetes showed moderately but significantly shorter TCRB CDR3s in all four CD4+ subsets.

These receptors have no identified antigens. Sequencing used naive CD4+ T cells from blood. The origin of the receptors is a woman between 18 and 30 years old with type 1 diabetes.

This clone was observed a handful of times. The CDR3 loop reads CASSLVVAADTQYF. As DNA, the CDR3 is TGTGCCAGCAGCTTAGTCGTGGCAGCGGATACGCAGTATTTT. V is TRBV11-2 and J is TRBJ2-3; D unclear. The CDR3 length is 14 residues. Trimming stripped 1 base from V and 6 bases from J, with 11 bases between. CDR1 is SGHAT and CDR2 is FQNNGV in the germline V gene. Using reference TRBV11-2 and TRBJ2-3 for the parts outside the CDR3, the full variable domain is EAGVAQSPRYKIIEKRQSVAFWCNPISGHATLYWYQQILGQGPKLLIQFQNNGVVDDSQLPKDRFSAERLKGVDSTLKIQPAKLEDSAVYLCASSLVVAADTQYFGPGTRLTVL.

This clone was picked up a small number of times. J is TRBJ2-5 and V is TRBV19; unclear D gene. CDR1 is LNHDA, CDR2 SQIVND, per germline (reference sequence). The V end lost 3 bases, the J end lost 2 bases, and 10 bases lay between the germline ends. The CDR3 has 14 amino acids. CDR3 DNA: TGTGCCAGTAGTATGCGGTCGGATCAAGAGACCCAGTACTTC. Its translation: CASSMRSDQETQYF. The whole variable domain, remainder taken from reference TRBV19 and TRBJ2-5, is DGGITQSPKYLFRKEGQNVTLSCEQNLNHDAMYWYRQDPGQGLRLIYYSQIVNDFQKGDIAEGYSVSREKKESFPLTVTSAQKNPTAFYLCASSMRSDQETQYFGPGTRLLVL.

The sample holds a few counts of this clone. The rearrangement uses TRBV5-1 and TRBJ2-3; 9 bases map to TRBD2. Germline V gives CDR1 SGHRS, CDR2 YFSETQ. Losses at the gene ends were 4 bases for V and 2 bases for J; bases not matched to a gene: 8. The CDR3 has 16 residues. CDR3 bases: TGCGCCAGCAGCACCCGACCTAGCGGGAACACAGATACGCAGTATTTT. Its protein product is CASSTRPSGNTDTQYF. The complete variable domain, with remaining parts taken from reference TRBV5-1 and TRBJ2-3, reads KAGVTQTPRYLIKTRGQQVTLSCSPISGHRSVSWYQQTPGQGLQFLFEYFSETQRNKGNFPGRFSGRQFSNSRSEMNVSTLELGDSALYLCASSTRPSGNTDTQYFGPGTRLTVL.

The V and J genes are TRBV7-8 and TRBJ2-1; 15 nucleotides match TRBD2. The CDR3 runs 17 residues. The germline V gene encodes CDR1 SGHVS and CDR2 FQNEAQ. Trimming at V came to 4 bases and at J to 12 bases, leaving 13 bases not matched to a gene. CDR3 region: CASSYVPGTSGRSAQFF. In DNA form, the CDR3 reads TGTGCCAGCAGCTACGTCCCGGGGACTAGCGGGAGGTCGGCGCAGTTCTTC.

In its sample, this clone was seen a few times. This chain connects TRBV30 to TRBJ2-7; the D is unclear. Looked up from germline, CDR1 is GTSNPN and CDR2 is SVGIG (reference sequence). The CDR3 has 14 amino acids. V was pared by 2 bases and J by 2 bases, with 13 bases between. CDR3 nucleotides: TGTGCCTGGAGTCCCGCCTTCGGAGCCTACGAGCAGTACGTC. Translated, it gives CAWSPAFGAYEQYV.

This chain connects TRBV5-4 to TRBJ2-1; 11 positions match TRBD2. This CDR3 comprises 15 residues. In germline, CDR1 is SGHNT, CDR2 YYREEE (reference sequence). V trimming: 1 base; J trimming: 7 bases; junction bases outside the gene matches: 4. The CDR3 loop reads CASSLTSGRQNEQFF. The CDR3 DNA sequence: TGTGCCAGCAGCTTGACTAGCGGGAGACAGAATGAGCAGTTCTTC.